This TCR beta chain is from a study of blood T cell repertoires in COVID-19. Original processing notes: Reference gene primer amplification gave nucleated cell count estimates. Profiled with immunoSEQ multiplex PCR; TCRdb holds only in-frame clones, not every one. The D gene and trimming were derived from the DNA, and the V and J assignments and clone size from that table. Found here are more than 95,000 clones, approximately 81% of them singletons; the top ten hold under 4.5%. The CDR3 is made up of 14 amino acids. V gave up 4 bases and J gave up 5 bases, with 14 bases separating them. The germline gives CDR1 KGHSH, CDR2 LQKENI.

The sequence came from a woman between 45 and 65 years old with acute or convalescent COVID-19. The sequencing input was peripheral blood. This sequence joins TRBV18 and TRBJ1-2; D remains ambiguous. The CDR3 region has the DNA TGTGCCAGCTCACTATTTACGGCGGAGTATGGCTACACCTTC. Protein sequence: CASSLFTAEYGYTF. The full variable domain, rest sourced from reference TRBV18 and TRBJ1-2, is NAGVMQNPRHLVRRRGQEARLRCSPMKGHSHVYWYRQLPEEGLKFMVYLQKENIIDESGMPKERFSAEFPKEGPSILRIQQVVRGDSAAYFCASSLFTAEYGYTFGSGTRLTVV.